This TCR beta chain was retrieved from a study of early stage breast cancer tumors. CDR1 and CDR2 from the germline V gene are KGHSY and FQNENV. The V end lost 3 bases, the J end lost 12 bases, and 12 bases lay between the germline ends. The CDR3 has 12 residues. Sequenced by immunoSEQ multiplex PCR; TCRdb stores in-frame clones only, minus some. The sample lists approximately 52,000 clones, around 83% occurring once. The sample holds a few counts of this clone. This chain connects TRBV16 to TRBJ1-5, with D possibly being TRBD1 (5 bases). The sequence was collected from a person aged 50-59 years with breast cancer. Input material: blood. The CDR3 reads CASSHGEGNQHF. CDR3 nucleotides: TGTGCCAGCAGCCACGGGGAGGGGAACCAGCATTTT.